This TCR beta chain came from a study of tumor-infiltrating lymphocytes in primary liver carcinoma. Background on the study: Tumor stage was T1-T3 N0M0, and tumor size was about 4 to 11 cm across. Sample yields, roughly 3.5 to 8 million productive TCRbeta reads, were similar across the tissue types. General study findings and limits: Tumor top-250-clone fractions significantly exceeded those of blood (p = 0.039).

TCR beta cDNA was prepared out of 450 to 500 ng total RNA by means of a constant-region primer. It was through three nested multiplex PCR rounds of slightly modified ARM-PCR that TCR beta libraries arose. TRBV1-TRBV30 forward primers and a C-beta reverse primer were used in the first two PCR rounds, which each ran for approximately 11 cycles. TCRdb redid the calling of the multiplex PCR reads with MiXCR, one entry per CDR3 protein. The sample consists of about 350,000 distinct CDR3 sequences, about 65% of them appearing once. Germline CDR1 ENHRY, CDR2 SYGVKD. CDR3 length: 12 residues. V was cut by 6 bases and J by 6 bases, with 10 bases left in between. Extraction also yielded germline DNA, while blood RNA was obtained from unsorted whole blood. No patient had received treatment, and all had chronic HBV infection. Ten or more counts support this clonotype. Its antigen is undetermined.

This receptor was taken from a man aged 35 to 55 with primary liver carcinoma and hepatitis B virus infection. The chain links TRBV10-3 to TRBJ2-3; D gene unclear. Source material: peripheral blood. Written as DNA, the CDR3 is TGTGCCATCAGCCACTCATCCGATACGCAGTATTTT. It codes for CAISHSSDTQYF.